The 14 T cell receptor delta chains presented below share a single source sample, sequenced in a study of gamma-delta chains in newborns, infants, children. TCRdb re-called the reads via CATT. The data contain a few thousand delta-chain clones, under 60% of them singletons. The sequencing sample was made of blood. The receptors here all came from a child who received the measles vaccine.

The sample holds a few counts of this clone. This probably arose from a read error, given a far larger clone one base away. Other DNA sequences in the same sample also yield this CDR3. The genes are TRDV2 and TRDJ2; 7 positions match TRDD3. The CDR3 loop spans 13 amino acids. CDR1 GEAIGNYY and CDR2 EKD come from the germline V gene. Trimming at V came to 0 bases and at J to 8 bases, leaving 2 bases not matched to a gene. The CDR3 nucleotides read TGTGCCTGTGACACCTGGGGGACGGCACAACTCTTCTTT. It is translated as CACDTWGTAQLFF.

Worth noting for this clone: A much larger clone differs from this one at a single base, so this may be a read error. This specimen includes other DNA sequences encoding the same CDR3. The chain joins TRDV2 to TRDJ1; D perhaps matches TRDD3 (5 bases). V was pared by 4 bases and J by 0 bases, with 14 bases between. In germline, CDR1 is GEAIGNYY, CDR2 EKD. The CDR3 length is 15 residues. Here the CDR3 reads CACDPVGSHTDKLIF. The CDR3 coding sequence is TGTGCCTGTGATCCCGTGGGGTCCCACACCGATAAACTCATCTTT.

On this clone: A much larger clone lies one base from this, so it may be a read error. The V and J genes are TRDV2 and TRDJ1; 12 positions agree with TRDD3. CDR1 is GEAIGNYY, CDR2 EKD, per germline. This CDR3 has 19 amino acids. CDR3: CACDTVSAGGYAYTDKPIF. CDR3 bases: TGTGCCTGTGACACCGTATCTGCTGGGGGATACGCGTACACCGATAAACCCATCTTT.

This clone was seen more than once but under ten times. A much bigger clone sits one base away, suggesting this may be a read error. This sample includes further DNA sequences coding for the same CDR3. The chain uses TRDV2 and TRDJ1; a possible D gene is TRDD3 (6 bases). Germline CDR1 and CDR2: GEAIGNYY and EKD. The CDR3 loop spans 19 amino acids. This CDR3 is CACDIAGGGVTQYTDKLIF. The CDR3 DNA sequence: TGTGCCTGTGACATTGCCGGTGGGGGGGTTACTCAGTACACTGATAAACTCATCTTT.

As concerns this clone: An end of the junction does not agree with germline; a read error may underlie this. The gene calls are TRDV1 and TRDJ1; 7 bases align to TRDD3. Germline values: CDR1 TSWWSYY, CDR2 QGS. The CDR3 consists of 21 residues. CDR3 protein: CALGERASVMGIRRYTDKPIF. DNA for the CDR3: TGTGCTCTTGGGGAACGCGCTTCTGTGATGGGGATAAGGAGGTACACCGATAAACCCATCTTT.

By frequency in the sample, this clone is large (0.1 to 1%). V gene TRAV29/DV5 combines with J gene TRDJ1; 8 bases line up with TRDD3. The germline gives CDR1 NSMFDY, CDR2 ISSIKDK. Trimming took 1 base from V and 0 from J; bases not matched to a gene: 17. The CDR3 contains 19 residues. The CDR3 here is CAASLIPAPGDTYTDKLIF. Written as DNA, the CDR3 is TGTGCAGCAAGCTTGATTCCCGCCCCTGGGGATACCTACACCGATAAACTCATCTTT. Full variable domain (rest looked up from reference TRAV29/DV5 and TRDJ1): DQQVKQNSPSLSVQEGRISILNCDYTNSMFDYFLWYKKYPAEGPTFLISISSIKDKNEDGRFTVFLNKSAKHLSLHIVPSQPGDSAVYFCAASLIPAPGDTYTDKLIFGKGTRVTVEP.

Concerning this clone: One base away lies a much larger clone, so this may be a sequencing read error. The gene calls are TRAV29/DV5 and TRDJ1; 11 bases agree with TRDD3. The CDR3 has 17 residues. Germline lookup yields CDR1 NSMFDY and CDR2 ISSIKDK. CDR3 coding DNA: TGTGCAGCAAGCGATGGGGGATACGCGAGGTACACCGATGAACTCATCTTT. Its protein is CAASDGGYARYTDELIF.

V usage is TRDV3 and J usage is TRDJ1, with 11 bases aligning to TRDD3. Germline V gene sequence: CDR1 TVYSNPD, CDR2 GDNSRS (reference sequence). The CDR3 spans 16 residues. The V gene end was trimmed by 4 bases and the J gene end by 5 bases; junction bases not matched to a gene: 15. The CDR3 DNA reads TGTGCCTCAAGTATACACTACTGGGGGATAGAAGATAAACTCATCTTT. Translation gives CASSIHYWGIEDKLIF.

V gene TRDV2 combines with J gene TRDJ1; tentatively, D is TRDD3 (6 bases). The CDR3 has 20 amino acids. The germline V gene encodes CDR1 GEAIGNYY and CDR2 EKD. Trimming stripped 1 base from V and 0 bases from J, with 26 bases between. The CDR3 is CACDTLGVPLPGEYTDKLIF. CDR3 DNA sequence: TGTGCCTGTGACACTCTAGGAGTCCCTTTACCGGGGGAGTACACCGATAAACTCATCTTT.

Comments on this clone: This may stem from a read error, because a much larger clone lies one nucleotide away. The sample contains more than one DNA sequence encoding this CDR3. V usage is TRDV3 and J usage is TRDJ1; maybe TRDD3 (5 bases). Germline-derived CDR1 and CDR2 are TVYSNPD and GDNSRS (reference sequence). The CDR3 runs 11 residues. V was pared by 3 bases and J by 3 bases, with 8 bases between. In DNA form, the CDR3 reads TGTGCCTTACTGGATTCCGATAAACTCATCTTT. As protein: CALLDSDKLIF.

With respect to this clone: With a much larger clone just one base away, this may be a read error. It is unclear where the CDR3 begins or ends on the DNA, so no DNA is shown, and the CDR3 is as TCRdb lists it. Other nucleotide sequences in the sample specify the same CDR3. This chain links TRAV29/DV5 with TRDJ1; TRDD3 was called by the table and not checked on the DNA. CDR1 is NSMFDY and CDR2 is ISSIKDK in the germline V gene. The CDR3 spans 18 amino acids, including both terminal residues. CDR3 sequence: CAASYYCWGILYTDKLIF.

Details on this clone: The likely explanation is a read error, given a far larger clone one base away. This same CDR3 is encoded by further DNA sequences in the sample. This chain connects TRDV2 to TRDJ3, with D perhaps TRDD3 (5 bases). CDR3 length: 19 amino acids. CDR1 and CDR2 from the germline V gene are GEAIGNYY and EKD. Here the CDR3 reads CACDTVIGASSWDTRQMFF. Here the CDR3 DNA reads TGTGCCTGCGACACCGTTATTGGGGCAAGCTCCTGGGACACCCGACAGATGTTTTTC.

Turning to this clone: A single base is all that separates this from a far larger clone, so a read error is likely. The chain links TRDV2 to TRDJ1, with 12 bases that match TRDD3. Germline V gives CDR1 GEAIGNYY, CDR2 EKD. This CDR3 spans 19 amino acids. CDR3 residues: CARDTLNWGILGYTDKLIF. CDR3 nucleotide sequence: TGTGCCCGTGACACGCTAAACTGGGGGATACTGGGGTACACCGATAAACTCATCTTT.

Turning to this clone: This may stem from a read error, because a much larger clone lies one nucleotide away. This rearrangement joins TRDV2 to TRDJ3; 8 bases are shared with TRDD3. The CDR3 spans 19 residues. Germline V gene lookup returns CDR1 GEAIGNYY and CDR2 EKD. This chain's CDR3 is CACDTPGGASSRDTRQMFF. Written as DNA, the CDR3 is TGTGCCTGTGACACGCCTGGGGGAGCGAGCTCCCGGGACACCCGACAGATGTTTTTC.